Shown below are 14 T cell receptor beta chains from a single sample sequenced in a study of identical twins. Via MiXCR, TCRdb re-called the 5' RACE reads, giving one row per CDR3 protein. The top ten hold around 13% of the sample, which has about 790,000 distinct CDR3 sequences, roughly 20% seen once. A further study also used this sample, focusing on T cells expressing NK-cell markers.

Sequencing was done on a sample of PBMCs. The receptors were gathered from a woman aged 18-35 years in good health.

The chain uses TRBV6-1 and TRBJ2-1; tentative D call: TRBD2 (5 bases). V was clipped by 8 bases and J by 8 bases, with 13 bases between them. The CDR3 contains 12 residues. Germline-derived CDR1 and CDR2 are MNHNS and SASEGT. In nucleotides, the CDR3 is TGTGCCAGCGACCACCTTAGCGATGAGCAGTTCTTC. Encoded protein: CASDHLSDEQFF.

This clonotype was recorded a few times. The CDR3 DNA reads TGTGCCATCAGTGGGCAGGGTGGCAATCAGCCCCAGCATTTT. It specifies CAISGQGGNQPQHF. This chain joins TRBV10-3 and TRBJ1-5, with a tentative D call TRBD1 (5 bases). CDR3 length: 14 residues. Between the trimmed V and J ends, which lost 4 bases and 2 bases, there was a span of 9 bases. Germline V CDR1 and CDR2: ENHRY, SYGVKD.

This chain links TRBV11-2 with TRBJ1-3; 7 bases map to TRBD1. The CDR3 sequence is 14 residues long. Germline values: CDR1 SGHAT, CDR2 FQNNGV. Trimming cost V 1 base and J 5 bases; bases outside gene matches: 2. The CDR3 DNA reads TGTGCCAGCAGCTTAGCACAGGGGCGAAACACCATATATTTT. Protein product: CASSLAQGRNTIYF.

DNA of the CDR3: TGTGCCAGCAGTTACTCGAATCTAGCTGTGTATGAGCAGTTCTTC. Amino acid sequence: CASSYSNLAVYEQFF. The chain uses TRBV6-2 or TRBV6-3 and TRBJ2-1; the D gene is possibly TRBD2 (5 bases). The length of the CDR3 is 15 residues. Germline V gives CDR1 MNHEY, CDR2 SVGEGT. Trimming removed 0 bases from V and 8 bases from J, with 14 bases in between.

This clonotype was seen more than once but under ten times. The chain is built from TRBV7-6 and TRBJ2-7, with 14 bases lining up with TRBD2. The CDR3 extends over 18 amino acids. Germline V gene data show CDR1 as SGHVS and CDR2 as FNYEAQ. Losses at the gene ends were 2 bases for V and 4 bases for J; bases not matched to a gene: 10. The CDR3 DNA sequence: TGTGCCAGCAGCTTAAAATTCGGGACTAGCGGGAGTAGGTACGAGCAGTACTTC. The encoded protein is CASSLKFGTSGSRYEQYF.

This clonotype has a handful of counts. The CDR3 nucleotides read TGTGCCAGCAGCTTAGGGGACAGGGCGGATGGCTACACCTTC. Its protein product is CASSLGDRADGYTF. The rearrangement joins TRBV11-3 to TRBJ1-2, with TRBD1 identical over 9 bases. The CDR3 totals 14 residues. J gave up 6 bases and V 1 base, and 3 bases lay outside the gene matches. The germline V gene encodes CDR1 SGHNT and CDR2 YENEEA.

This CDR3 reads CATSRDIPGQGLSCEQFF. The DNA for the CDR3 is TGTGCCACCAGCAGAGATATTCCCGGACAGGGTTTAAGTTGTGAGCAGTTCTTC. This rearrangement joins TRBV15 to TRBJ2-1; 8 nucleotides line up with TRBD1. This CDR3 is built from 18 residues. CDR1 LNHNV and CDR2 YYDKDF come from the germline V gene (reference sequence). Trimming cost V 0 bases and J 9 bases; bases outside gene matches: 16.

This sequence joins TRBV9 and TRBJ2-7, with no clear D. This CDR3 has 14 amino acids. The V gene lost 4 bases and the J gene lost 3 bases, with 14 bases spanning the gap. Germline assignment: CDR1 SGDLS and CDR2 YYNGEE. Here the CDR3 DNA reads TGTGCCAGCAGCAAAAGGGAAAGTGGCTACGAGCAGTACTTC. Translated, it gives CASSKRESGYEQYF.

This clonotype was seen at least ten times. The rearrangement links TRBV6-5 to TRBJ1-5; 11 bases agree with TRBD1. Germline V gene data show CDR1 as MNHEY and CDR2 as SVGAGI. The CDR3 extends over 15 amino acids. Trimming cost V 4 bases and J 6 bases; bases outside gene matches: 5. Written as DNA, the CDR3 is TGTGCCAGCAGTTCTCGGACAGGGGGCGGTCAGCCCCAGCATTTT. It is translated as CASSSRTGGGQPQHF.

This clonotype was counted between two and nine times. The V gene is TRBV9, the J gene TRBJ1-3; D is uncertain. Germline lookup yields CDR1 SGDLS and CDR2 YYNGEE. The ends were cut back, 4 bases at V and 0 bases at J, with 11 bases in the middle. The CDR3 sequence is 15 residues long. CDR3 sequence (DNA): TGTGCCAGCAGCACCGTTCCGATCTCTGGAAACACCATATATTTT. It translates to CASSTVPISGNTIYF.

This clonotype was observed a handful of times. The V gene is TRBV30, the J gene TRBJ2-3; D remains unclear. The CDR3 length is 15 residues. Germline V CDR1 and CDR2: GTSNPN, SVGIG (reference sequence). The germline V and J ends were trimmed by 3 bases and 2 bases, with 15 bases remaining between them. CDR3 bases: TGTGCCTGGAGCGCCCCCCGGGCCCTCACAGATACGCAGTATTTT. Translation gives CAWSAPRALTDTQYF. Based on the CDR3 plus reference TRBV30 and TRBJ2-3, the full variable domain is SQTIHQWPATLVQPVGSPLSLECTVEGTSNPNLYWYRQAAGRGLQLLFYSVGIGQISSEVPQNLSASRPQDRQFILSSKKLLLSDSGFYLCAWSAPRALTDTQYFGPGTRLTVL.

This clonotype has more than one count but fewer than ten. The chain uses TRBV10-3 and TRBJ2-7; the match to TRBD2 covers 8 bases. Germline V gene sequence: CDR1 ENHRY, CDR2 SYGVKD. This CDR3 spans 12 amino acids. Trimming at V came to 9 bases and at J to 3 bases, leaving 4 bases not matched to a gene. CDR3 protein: CAIGAGDYEQYF. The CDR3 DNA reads TGTGCCATAGGAGCGGGAGACTACGAGCAGTACTTC.

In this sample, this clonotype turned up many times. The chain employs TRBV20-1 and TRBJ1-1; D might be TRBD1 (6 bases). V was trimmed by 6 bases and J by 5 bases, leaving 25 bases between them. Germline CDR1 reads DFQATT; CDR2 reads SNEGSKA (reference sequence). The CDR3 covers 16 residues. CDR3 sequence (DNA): TGCAGTGCCACCGGGACACCGGGTCTAGTAGAAACTGAAGCTTTCTTT. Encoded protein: CSATGTPGLVETEAFF.

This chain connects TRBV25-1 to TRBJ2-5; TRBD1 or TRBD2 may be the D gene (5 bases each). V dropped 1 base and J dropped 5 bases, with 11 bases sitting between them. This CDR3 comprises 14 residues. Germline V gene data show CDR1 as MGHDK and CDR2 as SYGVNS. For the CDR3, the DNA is TGTGCCAGCAGTGAATGTAGGTGGGGGGAGACCCAGTACTTC. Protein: CASSECRWGETQYF.